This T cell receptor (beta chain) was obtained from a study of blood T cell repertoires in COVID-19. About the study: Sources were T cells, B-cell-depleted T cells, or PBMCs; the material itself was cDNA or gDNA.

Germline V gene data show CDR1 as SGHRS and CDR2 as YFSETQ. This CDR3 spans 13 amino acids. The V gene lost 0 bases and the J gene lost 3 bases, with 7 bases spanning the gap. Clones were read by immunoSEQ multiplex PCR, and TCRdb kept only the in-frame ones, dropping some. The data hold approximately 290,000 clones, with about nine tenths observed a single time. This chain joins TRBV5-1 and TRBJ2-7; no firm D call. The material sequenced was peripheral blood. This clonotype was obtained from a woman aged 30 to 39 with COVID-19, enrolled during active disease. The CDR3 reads CASSLAVNYEQYF. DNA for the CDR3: TGCGCCAGCAGCTTGGCCGTTAACTACGAGCAGTACTTC.